These T cell receptor beta chains were read from a single sample in a study of control samples from healthy donors and cancer patients. The table came from immunoSEQ multiplex PCR; TCRdb's copy has only in-frame clones and leaves some out. The sample yields over 200,000 clones, over 75% seen once. The sequenced sample consisted of PBMCs. Every receptor here comes from a woman aged 55-69 years with lung cancer. Each CDR3 is given with its conserved first and last residue. A D gene is named only where the DNA matches it firmly. Clone size is stated in some rows and not others, as once, few, many or a class when expanded.

J	D	size	V	CDR3	DNA
TRBJ1-2	-	few	TRBV5-1	CASSLALRTDDYGYTF	TGCGCCAGCAGCTTGGCCCTCAGGACAGACGACTATGGCTACACCTTC
TRBJ1-5	TRBD1	-	TRBV5-1	CASSLGTVYSNQPQHF	TGCGCCAGCAGCCTAGGGACAGTTTATAGCAATCAGCCCCAGCATTTT
TRBJ2-5	TRBD2	-	TRBV11-2	CASSYSGTPQETQYF	TGTGCCAGCAGCTATAGCGGGACCCCACAAGAGACCCAGTACTTC
TRBJ1-2	TRBD1	-	TRBV28	CASSTPSRDRGLGGYTF	TGTGCCAGCTCTACCCCCTCCCGGGACAGGGGGCTCGGTGGCTACACCTTC
TRBJ2-1	TRBD2	once	TRBV4-1	CASSQVAGAGPSYNEQFF	TGCGCCAGCAGCCAAGTGGCCGGAGCGGGGCCCTCCTACAATGAGCAGTTCTTC
TRBJ2-7	-	-	TRBV5-1	CASSSGAEVGTANF	TGCGCCAGCAGCTCGGGGGCAGAGGTAGGGACAGCCAACTTC
TRBJ1-6	TRBD1	-	TRBV5-8	CASSQGAWSYNSPLHF	TGTGCCAGCAGCCAGGGGGCGTGGTCCTATAATTCACCCCTCCACTTT
TRBJ2-1	TRBD1	-	TRBV18	CASRPSLGTGGYEQFF	TGTGCCAGCCGCCCCTCGCTGGGGACAGGGGGCTATGAGCAGTTCTTC
TRBJ1-6	-	-	TRBV28	CASIGQGGSPLHF	TGTGCCAGCATAGGGCAGGGAGGTTCACCCCTCCACTTT
TRBJ1-1	TRBD1	-	TRBV15	CATCRGRDTEAFF	TGTGCCACGTGCAGGGGGCGCGACACTGAAGCTTTCTTT
TRBJ2-1	-	once	TRBV12-3/TRBV12-4	CASSLQESNEQFF	TGTGCCAGCAGTTTACAGGAATCCAATGAGCAGTTCTTC
TRBJ1-1	-	-	TRBV19	CASSILSTEAFF	TGTGCCAGTAGTATTCTCAGCACTGAAGCTTTCTTT
TRBJ1-5	-	once	TRBV27	CASSLSNREGSFQPQHF	TGTGCCAGCAGTTTATCGAACAGGGAGGGTTCGTTTCAGCCCCAGCATTTT
TRBJ1-1	-	once	TRBV5-4	CASSIQGRGTEAFF	TGTGCCAGCAGCATTCAGGGGAGGGGCACTGAAGCTTTCTTT
TRBJ1-1	TRBD1	-	TRBV6-5	CASSYTGTVNTEAFF	TGTGCCAGCAGTTACACCGGGACAGTCAACACTGAAGCTTTCTTT
TRBJ2-1	-	-	TRBV20-1	CSVNIPGEQFF	TGCAGTGTCAACATCCCGGGTGAGCAGTTCTTC
TRBJ1-6	-	once	TRBV19	CASSAGGDNSPLHF	TGTGCCAGTAGTGCGGGCGGCGATAATTCACCCCTCCACTTT
TRBJ1-1	-	-	TRBV7-8	CASSLAVGRGNAEAFF	TGTGCCAGCAGCTTAGCGGTGGGTAGGGGTAACGCTGAAGCTTTCTTT
TRBJ2-2	-	-	TRBV7-3	CASSPLNTGELFF	TGTGCCAGCAGCCCGCTGAACACCGGGGAGCTGTTTTTT
TRBJ1-6	TRBD1	-	TRBV2	CASSVLQGDSPLHF	TGTGCCAGCAGCGTGCTACAGGGGGATTCACCCCTCCACTTT
TRBJ2-7	TRBD1	-	TRBV5-4	CASSSGQALLYEQYF	TGTGCCAGCAGCTCTGGACAGGCCCTGCTCTACGAGCAGTACTTC
TRBJ2-5	-	-	TRBV5-1	CASSLVAVGSCRETQYF	TGCGCCAGCAGCTTGGTCGCGGTAGGCAGTTGCAGAGAGACCCAGTACTTC